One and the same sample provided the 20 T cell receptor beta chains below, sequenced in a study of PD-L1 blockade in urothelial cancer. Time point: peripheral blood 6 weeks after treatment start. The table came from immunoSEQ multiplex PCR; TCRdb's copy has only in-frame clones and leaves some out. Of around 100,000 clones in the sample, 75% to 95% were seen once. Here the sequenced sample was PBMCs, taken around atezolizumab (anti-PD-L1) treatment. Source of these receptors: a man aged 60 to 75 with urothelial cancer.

CDR3 sequence reads: CASSMGPANTGELFF. The DNA of the CDR3 is TGTGCCAGCAGCATGGGCCCTGCGAACACCGGGGAGCTGTTTTTT. J is TRBJ2-2 and V is TRBV11-2; unclear D gene. The V end lost 5 bases, the J end lost 0 bases, and 10 bases lay between the germline ends. Germline V gives CDR1 SGHAT, CDR2 FQNNGV. This CDR3 spans 15 amino acids.

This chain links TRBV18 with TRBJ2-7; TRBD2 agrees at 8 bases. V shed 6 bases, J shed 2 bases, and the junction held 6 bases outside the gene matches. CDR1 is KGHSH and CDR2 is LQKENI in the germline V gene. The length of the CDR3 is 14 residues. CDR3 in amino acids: CASSPSGGPYEQYF. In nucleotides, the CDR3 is TGTGCCAGCTCCCCGTCGGGAGGGCCCTACGAGCAGTACTTC. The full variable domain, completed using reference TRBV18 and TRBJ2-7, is NAGVMQNPRHLVRRRGQEARLRCSPMKGHSHVYWYRQLPEEGLKFMVYLQKENIIDESGMPKERFSAEFPKEGPSILRIQQVVRGDSAAYFCASSPSGGPYEQYFGPGTRLTVT.

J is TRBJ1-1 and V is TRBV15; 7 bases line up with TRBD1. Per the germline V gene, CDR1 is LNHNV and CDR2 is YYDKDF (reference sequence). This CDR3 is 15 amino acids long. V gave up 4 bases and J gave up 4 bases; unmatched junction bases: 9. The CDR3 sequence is CATSIHTGASTEAFF. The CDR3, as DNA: TGTGCCACCAGCATTCACACAGGGGCGTCCACTGAAGCTTTCTTT.

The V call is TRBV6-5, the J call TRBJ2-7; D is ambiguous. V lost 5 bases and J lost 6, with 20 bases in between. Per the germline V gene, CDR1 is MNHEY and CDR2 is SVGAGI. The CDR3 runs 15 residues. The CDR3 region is CASSPAGRLLSEQYF. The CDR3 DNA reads TGTGCCAGCAGTCCCGCCGGCAGGCTGCTAAGCGAGCAGTACTTC.

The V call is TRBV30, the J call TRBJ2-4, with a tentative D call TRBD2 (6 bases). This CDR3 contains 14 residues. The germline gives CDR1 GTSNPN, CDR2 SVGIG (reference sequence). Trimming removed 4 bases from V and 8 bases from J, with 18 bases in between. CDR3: CAWMDGGRRYIQYF. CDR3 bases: TGTGCCTGGATGGACGGGGGACGTCGGTACATTCAGTACTTC.

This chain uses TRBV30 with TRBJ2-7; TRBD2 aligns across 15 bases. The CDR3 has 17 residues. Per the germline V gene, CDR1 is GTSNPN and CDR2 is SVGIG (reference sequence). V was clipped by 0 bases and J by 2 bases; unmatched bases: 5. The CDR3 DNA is TGTGCCTGGAGTGTACTTCGGACTAGCGGGAGGGCCTACGAGCAGTACTTC. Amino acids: CAWSVLRTSGRAYEQYF.

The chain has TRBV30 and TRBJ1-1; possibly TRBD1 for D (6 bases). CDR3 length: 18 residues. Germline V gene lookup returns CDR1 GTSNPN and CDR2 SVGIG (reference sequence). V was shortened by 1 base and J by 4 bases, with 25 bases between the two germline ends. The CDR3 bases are TGTGCCTGGAGTGCACCCAGAAAAGACGGACAGCGGGGCACTGAAGCTTTCTTT. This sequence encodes CAWSAPRKDGQRGTEAFF. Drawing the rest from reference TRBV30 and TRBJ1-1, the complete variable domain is SQTIHQWPATLVQPVGSPLSLECTVEGTSNPNLYWYRQAAGRGLQLLFYSVGIGQISSEVPQNLSASRPQDRQFILSSKKLLLSDSGFYLCAWSAPRKDGQRGTEAFFGQGTRLTVV.

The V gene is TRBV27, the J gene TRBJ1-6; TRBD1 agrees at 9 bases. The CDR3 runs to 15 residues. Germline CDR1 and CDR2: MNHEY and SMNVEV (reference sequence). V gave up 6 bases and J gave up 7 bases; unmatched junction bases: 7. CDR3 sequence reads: CASREQGARNSPLHF. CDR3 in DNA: TGTGCCAGCAGGGAACAGGGGGCGCGGAATTCACCCCTCCACTTT.

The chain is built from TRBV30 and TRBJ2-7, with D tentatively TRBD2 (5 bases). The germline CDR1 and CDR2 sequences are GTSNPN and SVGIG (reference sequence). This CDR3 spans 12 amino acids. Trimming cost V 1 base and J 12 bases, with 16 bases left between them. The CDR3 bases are TGTGCCTGGAGTGCCCCCGCGGGCGCCACGTACTTC. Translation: CAWSAPAGATYF.

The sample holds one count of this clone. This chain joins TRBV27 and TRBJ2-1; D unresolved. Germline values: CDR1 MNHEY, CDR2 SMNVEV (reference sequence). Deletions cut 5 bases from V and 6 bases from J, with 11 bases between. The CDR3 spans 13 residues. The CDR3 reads CASSPDIGNEQFF. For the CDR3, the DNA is TGTGCCAGCAGTCCCGACATCGGCAATGAGCAGTTCTTC.

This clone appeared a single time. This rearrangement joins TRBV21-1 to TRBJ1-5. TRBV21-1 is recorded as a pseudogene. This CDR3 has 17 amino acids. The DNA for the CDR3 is TGTGCCAGCAGGGAATCCGGAGGGCCTTCTACCAATCAGCCCCAGCATTTT. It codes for CASRESGGPSTNQPQHF.

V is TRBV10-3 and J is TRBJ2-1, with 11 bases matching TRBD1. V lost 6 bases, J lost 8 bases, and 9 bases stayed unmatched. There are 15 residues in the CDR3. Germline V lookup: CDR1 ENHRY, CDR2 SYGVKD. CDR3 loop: CAISQEGTGGHEQFF. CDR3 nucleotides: TGTGCCATCAGCCAGGAAGGGACAGGGGGTCATGAGCAGTTCTTC.

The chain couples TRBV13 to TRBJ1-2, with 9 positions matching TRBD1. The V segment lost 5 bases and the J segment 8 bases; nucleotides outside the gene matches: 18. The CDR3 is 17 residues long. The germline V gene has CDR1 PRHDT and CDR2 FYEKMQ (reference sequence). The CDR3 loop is CASSRLARQGDGGGYTF. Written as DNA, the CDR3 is TGTGCCAGCAGCCGACTAGCGAGACAGGGGGATGGTGGGGGCTACACCTTC.

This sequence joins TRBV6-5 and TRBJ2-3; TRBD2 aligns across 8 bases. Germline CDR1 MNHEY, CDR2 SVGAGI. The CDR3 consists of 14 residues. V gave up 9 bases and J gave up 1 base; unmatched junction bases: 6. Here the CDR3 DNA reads TGTGCCAGTCGTCGGCGGGGGGGCACAGATACGCAGTATTTT. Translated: CASRRRGGTDTQYF.

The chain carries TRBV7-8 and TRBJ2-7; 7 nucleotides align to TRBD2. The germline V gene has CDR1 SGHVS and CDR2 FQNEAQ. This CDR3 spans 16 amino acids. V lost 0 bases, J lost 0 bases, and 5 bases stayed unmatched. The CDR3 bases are TGTGCCAGCAGCTTAGCGCCACTAGCGTCCTCCTACGAGCAGTACTTC. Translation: CASSLAPLASSYEQYF. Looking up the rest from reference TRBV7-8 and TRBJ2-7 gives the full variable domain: GAGVSQSPRYKVAKRGQDVALRCDPISGHVSLFWYQQALGQGPEFLTYFQNEAQLDKSGLPSDRFFAERPEGSVSTLKIQRTQQEDSAVYLCASSLAPLASSYEQYFGPGTRLTVT.

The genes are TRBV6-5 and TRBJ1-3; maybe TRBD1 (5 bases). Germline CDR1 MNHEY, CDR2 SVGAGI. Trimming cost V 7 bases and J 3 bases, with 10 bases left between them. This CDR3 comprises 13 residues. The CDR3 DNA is TGTGCCAGCACCCAGGGTTTTGGAAACACCATATATTTT. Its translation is CASTQGFGNTIYF.

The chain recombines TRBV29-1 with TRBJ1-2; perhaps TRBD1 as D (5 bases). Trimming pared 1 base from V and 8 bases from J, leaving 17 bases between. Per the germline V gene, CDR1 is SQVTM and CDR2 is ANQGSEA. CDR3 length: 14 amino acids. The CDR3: CSVEARDGFSGYTF. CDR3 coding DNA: TGCAGCGTTGAAGCGCGGGACGGCTTCTCGGGCTACACCTTC.

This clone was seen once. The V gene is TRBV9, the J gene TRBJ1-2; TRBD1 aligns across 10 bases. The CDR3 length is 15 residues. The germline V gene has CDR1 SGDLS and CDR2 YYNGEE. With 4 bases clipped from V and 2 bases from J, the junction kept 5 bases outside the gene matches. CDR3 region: CASSPGQGENYGYTF. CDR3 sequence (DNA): TGTGCCAGCAGCCCCGGACAGGGGGAGAACTATGGCTACACCTTC.

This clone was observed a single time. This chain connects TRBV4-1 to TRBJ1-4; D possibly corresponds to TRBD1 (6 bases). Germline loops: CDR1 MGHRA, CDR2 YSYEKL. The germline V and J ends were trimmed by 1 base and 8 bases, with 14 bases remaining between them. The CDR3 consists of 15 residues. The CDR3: CASSQAGAGDEKLFF. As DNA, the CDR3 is TGCGCCAGCAGCCAAGCTGGGGCAGGGGACGAAAAACTGTTTTTT.

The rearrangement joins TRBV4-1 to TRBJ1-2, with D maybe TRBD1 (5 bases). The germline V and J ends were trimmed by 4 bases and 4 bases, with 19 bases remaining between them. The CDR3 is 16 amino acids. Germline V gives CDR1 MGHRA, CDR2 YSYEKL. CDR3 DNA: TGCGCCAGCAGCCCTGCTTTGCCTCAGGGTTTCTATGGCTACACCTTC. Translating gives CASSPALPQGFYGYTF.